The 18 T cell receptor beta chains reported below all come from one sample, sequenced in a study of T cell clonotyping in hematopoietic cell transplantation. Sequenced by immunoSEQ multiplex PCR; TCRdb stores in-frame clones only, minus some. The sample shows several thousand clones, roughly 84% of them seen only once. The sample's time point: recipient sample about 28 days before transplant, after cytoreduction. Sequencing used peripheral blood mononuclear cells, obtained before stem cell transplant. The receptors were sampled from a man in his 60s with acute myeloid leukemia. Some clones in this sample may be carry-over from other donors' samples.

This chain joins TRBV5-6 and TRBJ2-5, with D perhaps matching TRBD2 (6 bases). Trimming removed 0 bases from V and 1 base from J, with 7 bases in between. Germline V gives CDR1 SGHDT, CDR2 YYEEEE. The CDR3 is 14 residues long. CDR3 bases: TGTGCCAGCAGCTTGGCCGGGAGCCAAGAGACCCAGTACTTC. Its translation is CASSLAGSQETQYF.

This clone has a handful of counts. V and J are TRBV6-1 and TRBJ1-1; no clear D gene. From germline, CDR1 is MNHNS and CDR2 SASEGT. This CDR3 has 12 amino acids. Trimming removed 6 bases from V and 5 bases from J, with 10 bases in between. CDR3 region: CASSREGTEAFF. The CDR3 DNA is TGTGCCAGCAGCCGGGAGGGAACTGAAGCTTTCTTT.

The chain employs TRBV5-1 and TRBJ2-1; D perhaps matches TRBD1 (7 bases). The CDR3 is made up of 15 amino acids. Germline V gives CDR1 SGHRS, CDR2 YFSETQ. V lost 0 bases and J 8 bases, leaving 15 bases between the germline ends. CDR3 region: CASSLGQGEADEQFF. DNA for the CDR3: TGCGCCAGCAGCTTGGGGCAGGGGGAGGCCGATGAGCAGTTCTTC.

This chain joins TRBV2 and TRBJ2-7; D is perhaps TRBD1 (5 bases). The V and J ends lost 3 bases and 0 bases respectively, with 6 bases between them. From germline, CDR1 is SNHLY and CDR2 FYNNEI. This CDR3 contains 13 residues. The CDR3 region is CASSEDISYEQYF. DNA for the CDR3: TGTGCCAGCAGTGAGGACATCTCCTACGAGCAGTACTTC.

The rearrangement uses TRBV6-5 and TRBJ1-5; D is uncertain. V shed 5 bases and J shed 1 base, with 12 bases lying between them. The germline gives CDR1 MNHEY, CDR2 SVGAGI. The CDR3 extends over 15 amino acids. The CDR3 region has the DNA TGTGCCAGCAGTATGGACGGGCTCAGCAATCAGCCCCAGCATTTT. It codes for CASSMDGLSNQPQHF.

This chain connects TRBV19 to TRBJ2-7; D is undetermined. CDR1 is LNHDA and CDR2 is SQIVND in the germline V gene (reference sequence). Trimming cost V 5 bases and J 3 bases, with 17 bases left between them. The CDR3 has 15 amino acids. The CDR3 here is CASSSVEAGLYEQYF. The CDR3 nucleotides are TGTGCCAGTAGTTCGGTCGAGGCTGGGCTCTACGAGCAGTACTTC.

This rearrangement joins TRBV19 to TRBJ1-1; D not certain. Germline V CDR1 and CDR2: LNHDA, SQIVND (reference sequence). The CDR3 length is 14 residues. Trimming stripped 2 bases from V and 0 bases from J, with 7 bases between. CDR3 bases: TGTGCCAGTAGTATAACGGTGATGAACACTGAAGCTTTCTTT. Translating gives CASSITVMNTEAFF.

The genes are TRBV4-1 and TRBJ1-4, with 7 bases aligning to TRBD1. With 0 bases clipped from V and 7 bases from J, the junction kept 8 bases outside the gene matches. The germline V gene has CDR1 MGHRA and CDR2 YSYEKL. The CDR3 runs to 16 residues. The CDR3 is CASSQDIGGHGEKLFF. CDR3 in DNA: TGCGCCAGCAGCCAAGATATAGGGGGCCATGGTGAAAAACTGTTTTTT.

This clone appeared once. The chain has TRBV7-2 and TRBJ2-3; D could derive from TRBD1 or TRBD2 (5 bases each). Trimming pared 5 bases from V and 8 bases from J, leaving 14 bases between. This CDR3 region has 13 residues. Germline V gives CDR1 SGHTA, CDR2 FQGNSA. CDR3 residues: CASSTGGVTTQYF. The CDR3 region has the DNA TGTGCCAGCAGCACTGGGGGAGTGACTACGCAGTATTTT.

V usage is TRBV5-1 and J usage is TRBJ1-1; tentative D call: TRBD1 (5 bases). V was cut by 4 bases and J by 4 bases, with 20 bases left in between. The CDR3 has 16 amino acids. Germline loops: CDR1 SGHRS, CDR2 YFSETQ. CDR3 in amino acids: CASSPDSLIRGTEAFF. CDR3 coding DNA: TGCGCCAGCAGCCCCGACAGTCTAATACGTGGCACTGAAGCTTTCTTT.

Here the CDR3 reads CASSAQTPPQPQHF. For the CDR3, the DNA is TGTGCCAGCAGTGCCCAGACACCTCCTCAGCCCCAGCATTTT. The rearrangement links TRBV6-1 to TRBJ1-5; D is undetermined. Germline values: CDR1 MNHNS, CDR2 SASEGT. Trimming took 4 bases from V and 6 from J, leaving 13 bases between them. This CDR3 is built from 14 residues.

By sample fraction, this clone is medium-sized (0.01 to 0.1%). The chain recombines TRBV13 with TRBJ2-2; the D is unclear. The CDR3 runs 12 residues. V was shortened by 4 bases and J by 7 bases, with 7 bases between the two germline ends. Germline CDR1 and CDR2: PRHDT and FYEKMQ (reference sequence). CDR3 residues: CASSYQNGELFF. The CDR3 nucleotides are TGTGCCAGCAGCTACCAAAACGGGGAGCTGTTTTTT.

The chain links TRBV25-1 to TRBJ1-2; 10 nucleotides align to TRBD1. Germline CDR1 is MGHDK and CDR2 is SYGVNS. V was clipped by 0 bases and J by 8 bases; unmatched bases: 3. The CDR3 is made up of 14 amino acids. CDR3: CASSEYGTGDGYTF. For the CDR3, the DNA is TGTGCCAGCAGTGAATATGGGACAGGGGACGGCTACACCTTC.

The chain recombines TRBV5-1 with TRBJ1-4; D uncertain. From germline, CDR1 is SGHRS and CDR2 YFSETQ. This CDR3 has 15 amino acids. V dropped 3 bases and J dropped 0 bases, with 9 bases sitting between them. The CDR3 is CASSSQSATNEKLFF. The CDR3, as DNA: TGCGCCAGCAGCTCACAGTCCGCAACTAATGAAAAACTGTTTTTT.

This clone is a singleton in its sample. The CDR3, as DNA: TGTGCCAGCAGTGCTGGACGGATGGAGACCCAGTACTTC. The encoded protein is CASSAGRMETQYF. This chain joins TRBV6-1 and TRBJ2-5; no reliable D call. This CDR3 comprises 13 residues. Germline V gene sequence: CDR1 MNHNS, CDR2 SASEGT. Trimming left V 4 bases short and J 5 bases short, with 11 bases between.

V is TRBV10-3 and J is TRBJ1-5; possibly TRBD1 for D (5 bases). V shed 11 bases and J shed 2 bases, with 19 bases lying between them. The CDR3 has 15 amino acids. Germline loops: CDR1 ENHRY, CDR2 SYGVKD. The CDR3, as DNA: TGTGCCGCTGGTCGTCCTGGGGGGGGCAATCAGCCCCAGCATTTT. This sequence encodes CAAGRPGGGNQPQHF.

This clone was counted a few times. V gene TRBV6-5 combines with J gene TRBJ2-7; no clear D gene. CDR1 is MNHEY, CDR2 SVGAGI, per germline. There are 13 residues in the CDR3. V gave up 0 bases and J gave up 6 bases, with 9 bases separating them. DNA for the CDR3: TGTGCCAGCAGTTACTCGTATACGGGCGAGCAGTACTTC. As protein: CASSYSYTGEQYF.

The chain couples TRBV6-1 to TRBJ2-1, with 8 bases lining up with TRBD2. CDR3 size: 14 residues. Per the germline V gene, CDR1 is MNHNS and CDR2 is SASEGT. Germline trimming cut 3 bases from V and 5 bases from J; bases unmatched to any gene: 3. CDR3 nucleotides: TGTGCCAGCAGTGACGGGGGGGGAAACAATGAGCAGTTCTTC. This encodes CASSDGGGNNEQFF.